Below, one T cell receptor (beta chain) is given with its context. CDR1 SGHRS and CDR2 YFSETQ come from the germline V gene. V was pared by 0 bases and J by 5 bases, with 11 bases between. The CDR3 totals 14 residues. This record comes from a study of blood T cell repertoires in COVID-19. Study details: Researchers got acute and convalescent COVID-19 samples from the United States, Italy and Spain. The analysed material was cDNA or gDNA that came from T cells, B-cell-depleted T cells, or PBMCs.

In the study's own analysis: Counts of nucleated cells, estimated from reference gene primer amplification, were obtained. Profiling relied on immunoSEQ multiplex PCR, and the TCRdb table lists in-frame clones only, not all of them. D and trimming come from the DNA, and the V and J calls and clone size come from that table. Of a few hundred thousand clones in the sample, 75% to 85% were seen once. The source of this sequence is a woman in her thirties or forties who had recovered from COVID-19. This sequence joins TRBV5-1 and TRBJ2-5; D might be TRBD1 (5 bases). Sequencing was done on a sample of peripheral blood. CDR3 in amino acids: CASSLEQVWETQYF. CDR3 bases: TGCGCCAGCAGCTTGGAACAGGTTTGGGAGACCCAGTACTTC.